The next 32 T cell receptor beta chains were all read from a single sample in a study of T cell responses to AZD1222 COVID-19 vaccine. Some clones are missing from TCRdb's copy, which holds only in-frame ones; the method was immunoSEQ multiplex PCR. Seen here are about 93,000 clones, over 75% observed once, and the top ten hold more than 2%. Material: peripheral blood, obtained 28 days after the second AZD1222 dose. These TCRs come from an adult who received the AZD1222 COVID-19 vaccine.

The rearrangement uses TRBV2 and TRBJ2-3; TRBD2 is a possible D gene (6 bases). Germline CDR1 reads SNHLY; CDR2 reads FYNNEI. V was pared by 4 bases and J by 1 base, with 18 bases between. The CDR3 has 17 amino acids. CDR3 bases: TGTGCCAGCAGTGCCGCTATCGGCGGCGGGGGCACAGATACGCAGTATTTT. It yields the protein CASSAAIGGGGTDTQYF.

This chain uses TRBV2 with TRBJ1-5; possibly TRBD1 for D (5 bases). Trimming shortened V by 3 bases and J by 5 bases, and 17 bases separated the two germline ends. The CDR3 totals 16 residues. The germline gives CDR1 SNHLY, CDR2 FYNNEI. CDR3 sequence reads: CASSDGLGRVDQPQHF. The CDR3 DNA reads TGTGCCAGCAGTGATGGTCTGGGGCGCGTTGATCAGCCCCAGCATTTT.

The CDR3 is CASRELYNEQFF. The DNA of the CDR3 is TGTGCCAGCAGAGAGCTTTACAATGAGCAGTTCTTC. The rearrangement joins TRBV7-2 to TRBJ2-1; no reliable D call. Trimming pared 6 bases from V and 4 bases from J, leaving 7 bases between. The CDR3 has 12 residues. Germline CDR1 is SGHTA and CDR2 is FQGNSA.

This rearrangement joins TRBV13 to TRBJ2-2; TRBD2 is a possible D gene (6 bases). In germline, CDR1 is PRHDT, CDR2 FYEKMQ (reference sequence). Between the trimmed V and J ends, which lost 3 bases and 6 bases, there was a span of 11 bases. The CDR3 contains 14 residues. CDR3 amino acids: CASSFTSPAGELFF. In DNA form, the CDR3 reads TGTGCCAGCAGCTTTACTAGCCCCGCCGGGGAGCTGTTTTTT. The variable domain in full, with the rest retrieved from reference TRBV13 and TRBJ2-2, is AAGVIQSPRHLIKEKRETATLKCYPIPRHDTVYWYQQGPGQDPQFLISFYEKMQSDKGSIPDRFSAQQFSDYHSELNMSSLELGDSALYFCASSFTSPAGELFFGEGSRLTVL.

The chain carries TRBV19 and TRBJ1-1, with D uncertain. The CDR3 sequence is 13 residues long. Germline CDR1 and CDR2: LNHDA and SQIVND (reference sequence). V lost 4 bases to trimming and J lost 4 bases, with 10 bases between them. CDR3 DNA sequence: TGTGCCAGTAGTAAAGACGGATCCACTGAAGCTTTCTTT. Translated: CASSKDGSTEAFF.

The V gene is TRBV25-1, the J gene TRBJ1-2, with unresolved D. Germline-derived CDR1 and CDR2 are MGHDK and SYGVNS. V was trimmed by 2 bases and J by 3 bases, leaving 13 bases between them. CDR3 size: 15 residues. The DNA of the CDR3 is TGTGCCAGCAGTGAAATTTACGGGGTACACTATGGCTACACCTTC. It yields the protein CASSEIYGVHYGYTF.

In its sample, this clone was seen once. The rearrangement uses TRBV7-3 and TRBJ1-1; a weak D match, TRBD1 (6 bases). Trimming took 4 bases from V and 1 from J, leaving 13 bases between them. CDR1 is SGHTA and CDR2 is FQGTGA in the germline V gene. The CDR3 is made up of 15 amino acids. The CDR3 DNA is TGTGCCAGCAGCTCACAGGGAGGAGCGAACACTGAAGCTTTCTTT. Translated: CASSSQGGANTEAFF.

The chain carries TRBV6-2 or TRBV6-3 and TRBJ1-1, with TRBD1 identical over 10 bases. Germline V CDR1 and CDR2: MNHEY, SVGEGT. This CDR3 is built from 18 residues. V was pared by 4 bases and J by 1 base, with 12 bases of the junction left unmatched. The CDR3 is CASSSRGTGEAWNTEAFF. In DNA form, the CDR3 reads TGTGCCAGCAGTTCCCGAGGGACAGGGGAGGCGTGGAACACTGAAGCTTTCTTT.

V gene TRBV5-6 combines with J gene TRBJ1-1, with 10 bases identical to TRBD1. In germline, CDR1 is SGHDT, CDR2 YYEEEE. The J segment lost 5 bases and the V segment lost 3 bases, leaving 4 bases of the junction unmatched. The CDR3 covers 14 residues. The CDR3: CASSWGQGWTEAFF. The CDR3 DNA reads as TGTGCCAGCAGCTGGGGACAGGGGTGGACTGAAGCTTTCTTT.

The V and J genes are TRBV5-1 and TRBJ2-2; 7 positions agree with TRBD1. CDR3 length: 16 residues. After removal of 3 bases from V and 6 bases from J, the junction contained 11 bases not matched to a gene. Germline V gene sequence: CDR1 SGHRS, CDR2 YFSETQ. The CDR3 protein is CASSSQGYGDAGELFF. The CDR3 nucleotides are TGCGCCAGCAGCTCACAGGGGTATGGTGATGCCGGGGAGCTGTTTTTT.

The chain is built from TRBV25-1 and TRBJ2-2; 7 bases are a match to TRBD2. Per germline, CDR1 MGHDK and CDR2 SYGVNS. Trimming took 1 base from V and 6 from J; bases not matched to a gene: 11. There are 17 residues in the CDR3. CDR3 sequence reads: CASSELNPPGGAGELFF. The CDR3 bases are TGTGCCAGCAGTGAATTGAACCCGCCGGGAGGTGCCGGGGAGCTGTTTTTT.

This clone was observed a single time. The CDR3: CASSVAGGTYEQYF. CDR3 bases: TGTGCCAGCAGCGTAGCTGGCGGGACCTACGAGCAGTACTTC. The gene calls are TRBV9 and TRBJ2-7; D is possibly TRBD2 (6 bases). The CDR3 totals 14 residues. Germline V gives CDR1 SGDLS, CDR2 YYNGEE. With 0 bases removed from V and 2 bases from J, the gap between germline ends came to 9 bases.

The rearrangement uses TRBV6-5 and TRBJ1-6, with D possibly TRBD1 on 5 matching bases. Germline V gives CDR1 MNHEY, CDR2 SVGAGI. The V gene lost 2 bases and the J gene lost 3 bases, with 8 bases spanning the gap. The CDR3 has 15 residues. The CDR3 nucleotides are TGTGCCAGCAGTTACCTACAGGACTATAATTCACCCCTCCACTTT. Encoded protein: CASSYLQDYNSPLHF.

This clone was recorded once. Written as DNA, the CDR3 is TGTGCCAGCAGCCGAACGCCAGAGACCCAGTACTTC. Residues: CASSRTPETQYF. J is TRBJ2-5 and V is TRBV7-8, with D unclear. The CDR3 is 12 residues long. The V gene's germline CDR1 is SGHVS and CDR2 FQNEAQ. The germline V and J ends were trimmed by 5 bases and 4 bases, with 8 bases remaining between them.

The V gene is TRBV18, the J gene TRBJ2-7; 11 bases agree with TRBD2. Germline V gives CDR1 KGHSH, CDR2 LQKENI. Trimming cost V 4 bases and J 0 bases; bases outside gene matches: 5. The CDR3 totals 16 residues. CDR3: CASSLSSGRTSYEQYF. CDR3 DNA sequence: TGTGCCAGCTCACTATCTAGCGGGAGGACCTCCTACGAGCAGTACTTC.

The chain has TRBV19 and TRBJ2-1; TRBD2 agrees at 7 bases. This CDR3 comprises 16 residues. The germline CDR1 and CDR2 sequences are LNHDA and SQIVND (reference sequence). The trim removed 2 bases at V and 2 bases at J, leaving 6 bases unmatched. CDR3 region: CASSISGGSPYNEQFF. For the CDR3, the DNA is TGTGCCAGTAGTATATCTGGCGGGAGCCCCTACAATGAGCAGTTCTTC.

The V call is TRBV12-5, the J call TRBJ2-2; no firm D call. Per the germline V gene, CDR1 is LGHNT and CDR2 is FRNRAP. The CDR3 extends over 14 amino acids. V lost 1 base and J 6 bases, leaving 9 bases between the germline ends. CDR3 region: CASGLGPRAGELFF. In DNA, the CDR3 is TGTGCTAGTGGTTTGGGCCCCCGGGCCGGGGAGCTGTTTTTT.

This chain uses TRBV29-1 with TRBJ1-2; possibly TRBD1 for D (5 bases). CDR1 and CDR2 (germline): SQVTM, ANQGSEA. V lost 0 bases and J 4 bases, leaving 9 bases between the germline ends. The CDR3 contains 13 residues. CDR3 bases: TGCAGCGTTGAAGATCATGACAGCTATGGCTACACCTTC. The encoded protein is CSVEDHDSYGYTF. Full variable domain (rest looked up from reference TRBV29-1 and TRBJ1-2): SAVISQKPSRDICQRGTSLTIQCQVDSQVTMMFWYRQQPGQSLTLIATANQGSEATYESGFVIDKFPISRPNLTFSTLTVSNMSPEDSSIYLCSVEDHDSYGYTFGSGTRLTVV.

J is TRBJ2-7 and V is TRBV11-3; TRBD1 matches 12 bases. Germline V gene data show CDR1 as SGHNT and CDR2 as YENEEA. This CDR3 spans 15 amino acids. Trimming cost V 5 bases and J 5 bases; bases outside gene matches: 7. CDR3 amino acids: CASSLRGTGGHEQYF. CDR3 sequence (DNA): TGTGCCAGCAGCCTTCGTGGGACAGGGGGCCACGAGCAGTACTTC.

This clone was seen once. This rearrangement joins TRBV9 to TRBJ2-3, with D possibly matching TRBD2 (6 bases). Germline CDR1 reads SGDLS; CDR2 reads YYNGEE. CDR3 size: 17 residues. V was clipped by 4 bases and J by 1 base, with 19 bases between them. The CDR3 is CASSPGRDFPGTDTQYF. The CDR3 nucleotides are TGTGCCAGCAGCCCGGGCCGGGACTTCCCAGGCACAGATACGCAGTATTTT.

The chain uses TRBV2 and TRBJ2-7, with D unresolved. Per the germline V gene, CDR1 is SNHLY and CDR2 is FYNNEI. V lost 4 bases to trimming and J lost 4 bases, with 5 bases between them. The CDR3 sequence is 11 residues long. CDR3 sequence (DNA): TGTGCCAGCAGTGGATTATACGAGCAGTACTTC. Its translation is CASSGLYEQYF.

The chain combines TRBV27 with TRBJ1-2, with 10 bases fitting TRBD1. Per germline, CDR1 MNHEY and CDR2 SMNVEV (reference sequence). Germline trimming cut 6 bases from V and 6 bases from J; bases unmatched to any gene: 7. This CDR3 is built from 14 residues. The CDR3 coding sequence is TGTGCCAGCAGCGGGACAGGGGTATTGAATGGCTACACCTTC. It encodes CASSGTGVLNGYTF.

The rearrangement links TRBV30 to TRBJ2-4, with D unresolved. Deletions cut 2 bases from V and 0 bases from J, with 11 bases between. The length of the CDR3 is 15 residues. CDR1 and CDR2 from the germline V gene are GTSNPN and SVGIG (reference sequence). CDR3 sequence reads: CAWSRTYVAKNIQYF. As DNA, the CDR3 is TGTGCCTGGAGTAGAACCTATGTAGCCAAAAACATTCAGTACTTC.

The J gene is TRBJ2-7, the V gene TRBV4-2; TRBD2 matches at 7 bases. The germline V gene encodes CDR1 LGHNA and CDR2 YNFKEQ. The ends lost 5 bases at V and 3 bases at J; junction bases unmatched: 7. The CDR3 is 14 residues long. The CDR3 region has the DNA TGTGCCAGCAGCAGCGGAGGGGAGGGCTACGAGCAGTACTTC. It encodes CASSSGGEGYEQYF.

Comment on this clone: A read error may produce the germline difference seen at one junction end. The V and J genes are TRBV2 and TRBJ2-1; D remains ambiguous. CDR3 length: 13 residues. Per germline, CDR1 SNHLY and CDR2 FYNNEI. The CDR3 bases are TGTGCCAGCAGCCAGGACGGTTACACTGAGCAGTTCTTC. Amino acids: CASSQDGYTEQFF.

The chain couples TRBV10-3 to TRBJ1-1, with TRBD1 matching 9 bases. Germline loops: CDR1 ENHRY, CDR2 SYGVKD. The CDR3 sequence is 15 residues long. J lost 5 bases, V lost 3 bases, and 7 bases had no gene match. This CDR3 reads CAISETGTGRTEAFF. CDR3 sequence (DNA): TGTGCCATCAGTGAAACCGGGACAGGGCGGACTGAAGCTTTCTTT.

The chain carries TRBV27 and TRBJ1-5; 12 bases fit TRBD1. This CDR3 has 14 amino acids. Trimming cost V 6 bases and J 7 bases; bases outside gene matches: 4. Per germline, CDR1 MNHEY and CDR2 SMNVEV (reference sequence). CDR3 in amino acids: CASSPGTGGQPQHF. The CDR3 bases are TGTGCCAGCAGCCCGGGGACAGGGGGCCAGCCCCAGCATTTT.

This clone was seen only once. V and J are TRBV7-2 and TRBJ2-2; D not resolved. The CDR3 sequence is 16 residues long. The V end was cut by 7 bases, the J end by 8 bases, with 23 bases between. The germline gives CDR1 SGHTA, CDR2 FQGNSA. The CDR3 bases are TGTGCCAGCACCGAACCCAGCGAGAATCCCGGGGGGGAGCTGTTTTTT. This sequence encodes CASTEPSENPGGELFF. The full variable domain, rest sourced from reference TRBV7-2 and TRBJ2-2, is GAGVSQSPSNKVTEKGKDVELRCDPISGHTALYWYRQSLGQGLEFLIYFQGNSAPDKSGLPSDRFSAERTGGSVSTLTIQRTQQEDSAVYLCASTEPSENPGGELFFGEGSRLTVL.

CDR3 DNA: TGTGCCAGTACCACCGGGACACCCGTACTGAAAGATGGCTACACCTTC. It translates to CASTTGTPVLKDGYTF. This rearrangement joins TRBV19 to TRBJ1-2; perhaps TRBD1 as D (6 bases). Trimming took off 7 bases at V and 6 bases at J, with 24 bases between the two ends. The CDR3 is 16 residues long. Germline loops: CDR1 LNHDA, CDR2 SQIVND (reference sequence).

The V and J genes are TRBV5-6 and TRBJ1-4, with D unclear. Germline V CDR1 and CDR2: SGHDT, YYEEEE. The CDR3 has 14 amino acids. Trimming cost V 1 base and J 3 bases, with 7 bases left between them. The CDR3 spells CASSLRGPNEKLFF. The CDR3 coding sequence is TGTGCCAGCAGCTTGCGGGGTCCTAATGAAAAACTGTTTTTT. Full variable domain (rest looked up from reference TRBV5-6 and TRBJ1-4): DAGVTQSPTHLIKTRGQQVTLRCSPKSGHDTVSWYQQALGQGPQFIFQYYEEEERQRGNFPDRFSGHQFPNYSSELNVNALLLGDSALYLCASSLRGPNEKLFFGSGTQLSVL.

The CDR3 nucleotides are TGCGCCAGCAGCCCAGGGACAGGGGTTGAGACCCAGTACTTC. Translation: CASSPGTGVETQYF. V gene TRBV5-1 combines with J gene TRBJ2-5, with TRBD1 matching over 10 bases. CDR3 length equals 14 residues. V shed 4 bases, J shed 5 bases, and the junction held 5 bases outside the gene matches. Germline assignment: CDR1 SGHRS and CDR2 YFSETQ.

J is TRBJ1-5 and V is TRBV4-2, with D unresolved. Germline V gene lookup returns CDR1 LGHNA and CDR2 YNFKEQ. Deletions cut 2 bases from V and 5 bases from J, with 7 bases between. The CDR3 loop spans 13 amino acids. The CDR3 loop reads CASSQRPDQPQHF. The CDR3 DNA follows: TGTGCCAGCAGCCAAAGACCCGATCAGCCCCAGCATTTT.